The subject of this entry is one TCR beta chain. Amplification of TCR beta CDR3 regions used RNA as the template. HTBI primers were used for first-round RT-PCR of the TCR CDR3. MiXCR, applied by TCRdb to the multiplex PCR reads, yields one record per CDR3 protein. The data show some 500,000 distinct CDR3 sequences, less than 25% seen once. The record originates from a study of T cells in Graves' hyperthyroidism and ophthalmopathy. The germline V gene has CDR1 SGHDT and CDR2 YYEEEE. Trimming pared 4 bases from V and 0 bases from J, leaving 7 bases between. There are 13 residues in the CDR3. The V gene is TRBV5-6, the J gene TRBJ1-2; D not resolved. The sequenced sample consisted of blood. The source of this sequence is a woman aged 25 to 39 with Graves' ophthalmopathy. CDR3 amino acids: CASSGVANYGYTF. The CDR3 DNA reads TGTGCCAGCAGCGGGGTAGCTAACTATGGCTACACCTTC.